This record covers a single TCR beta chain. The source of the sample is a study of blood T cell repertoires in COVID-19. Study processing details: Reference gene primer amplification gave estimated nucleated cell counts. Data came from immunoSEQ multiplex PCR; TCRdb stores just in-frame clones and leaves some out. D and trimming come from the DNA, and the V and J calls and clone size come from that table. Of 170,000 or so clones listed, roughly 86% were seen once; the top ten hold 5.5% to 7%. The sequence derives from a man aged 50 to 60 with active or convalescent COVID-19. Input material: peripheral blood.

CDR3: CASSYSPDRKNGYTF. The CDR3 DNA reads TGTGCCAGCAGTTACTCCCCGGACAGGAAAAATGGCTACACCTTC. This chain connects TRBV6-5 to TRBJ1-2, with 7 bases matching TRBD1. With 0 bases clipped from V and 6 bases from J, the junction kept 7 bases outside the gene matches. The germline CDR1 and CDR2 sequences are MNHEY and SVGAGI. The CDR3 extends over 15 amino acids.